This entry lists 8 T cell receptor beta chains sequenced from one sample in a study of CD8 T cells in Susac syndrome. A quantity of about 0.5 to 1 ug RNA underwent reverse transcription using random hexamers. One entry per CDR3 protein, called by TCRdb with MiXCR from the immunoSEQ multiplex PCR reads. Of 200,000 to 250,000 distinct CDR3 sequences in the sample, 85% to 95% are singletons; the top ten hold around 0.076%. Material: CD4+ T cells from PBMCs. The receptors come from a human donor with multiple sclerosis.

The rearrangement uses TRBV9 and TRBJ1-5; D remains unclear. Per germline, CDR1 SGDLS and CDR2 YYNGEE. The V and J ends lost 0 bases and 10 bases respectively, with 8 bases between them. This CDR3 has 12 amino acids. The CDR3 protein is CASSVELPPQHF. The CDR3 DNA is TGTGCCAGCAGCGTAGAACTTCCTCCCCAGCATTTT.

A single count supports this clonotype. The genes are TRBV20-1 and TRBJ2-1, with TRBD1 identical over 9 bases. The germline CDR1 and CDR2 sequences are DFQATT and SNEGSKA (reference sequence). Unmatched junction bases numbered 3, after V lost 2 bases and J lost 4 bases. The CDR3 extends over 14 amino acids. In DNA, the CDR3 is TGCAGTGCTAGATCCGGGACAGGGTACAATGAGCAGTTCTTC. Translation: CSARSGTGYNEQFF.

The CDR3 loop reads CSASTGNQPQHF. The CDR3 DNA follows: TGCAGTGCTAGTACAGGTAATCAGCCCCAGCATTTT. The rearrangement uses TRBV20-1 and TRBJ1-5; the D gene is possibly TRBD1 (5 bases). The CDR3 totals 12 residues. V lost 3 bases and J 4 bases, leaving 7 bases between the germline ends. The V gene's germline CDR1 is DFQATT and CDR2 SNEGSKA (reference sequence).

The V and J genes are TRBV5-1 and TRBJ1-6; D gene uncertain. Germline V gene data show CDR1 as SGHRS and CDR2 as YFSETQ. V was trimmed by 4 bases and J by 7 bases, leaving 9 bases between them. CDR3 length: 13 amino acids. The CDR3 sequence: CASSVTRNSPLHF. In DNA, the CDR3 is TGCGCCAGCAGCGTGACCAGGAATTCACCCCTCCACTTT.

This chain joins TRBV20-1 and TRBJ2-5, with D hard to call. V lost 5 bases and J 5 bases, leaving 9 bases between the germline ends. Germline CDR1 DFQATT, CDR2 SNEGSKA (reference sequence). CDR3 length: 11 amino acids. The CDR3: CSARPSETQYF. The CDR3 coding sequence is TGCAGTGCTCGACCCTCGGAGACCCAGTACTTC.

The rearrangement joins TRBV2 to TRBJ1-4; D ambiguous. The CDR3 is made up of 13 amino acids. Germline V gene sequence: CDR1 SNHLY, CDR2 FYNNEI. Trimming left V 8 bases short and J 6 bases short, with 13 bases between. The CDR3 sequence is CASAAGLDEKLFF. As DNA, the CDR3 is TGTGCCAGCGCTGCCGGGCTGGATGAAAAACTGTTTTTT.

The V call is TRBV20-1, the J call TRBJ2-1; no clear D. V was clipped by 0 bases and J by 4 bases, with 13 bases between them. This CDR3 is built from 15 residues. CDR1 is DFQATT, CDR2 SNEGSKA, per germline (reference sequence). CDR3 sequence (DNA): TGCAGTGCTAGAGACAGCCCTAACCCATACAATGAGCAGTTCTTC. Its protein product is CSARDSPNPYNEQFF.

J is TRBJ2-1 and V is TRBV2, with D possibly TRBD2 on 5 matching bases. V lost 3 bases and J 0 bases, leaving 9 bases between the germline ends. Germline V CDR1 and CDR2: SNHLY, FYNNEI. The CDR3 contains 15 residues. The chain's CDR3 is CASSDTGSSYNEQFF. The CDR3 region has the DNA TGTGCCAGCAGTGACACGGGGAGCTCCTACAATGAGCAGTTCTTC.